This T cell receptor (beta chain) came from a study of cytomegalovirus exposure and HLA in healthy donors. The PCR ran on 60 Vbeta and 13 Jbeta primers. Original handling: Later, 80 million or so unique TCR beta chains were counted in an analysis, and roughly 11 million of them were shared. Clones were sequenced by immunoSEQ multiplex PCR, and TCRdb holds only the in-frame ones, with some missing. That table furnishes V, J and clone size, whereas the DNA furnished D and trimming. The sample consists of under 200,000 clones, more than 65% of them appearing once. To note about this clone: Its antigen is still unknown.

Broader study findings: Diagnosis of cytomegalovirus status made by the classifier reportedly showed high specificity and sensitivity. Roughly even sequencing depth across donors was the assumption behind the presence/absence analyses. Further analysis was carried out later, and it showed several of the most significant clusters appearing linked to common viral pathogens.

Germline V gene lookup returns CDR1 SGHVS and CDR2 FQNEAQ. Trimming shortened V by 5 bases and J by 3 bases, and 20 bases separated the two germline ends. This CDR3 region has 16 residues. The J gene is TRBJ2-7, the V gene TRBV7-8; the D gene is possibly TRBD1 (5 bases). Sequencing input: PBMCs. This sequence was found in a man over 45 in good health and CMV-seronegative. The CDR3 DNA follows: TGTGCCAGCAGCGTAGACAGTCCAAAGCCCCTCTACGAGCAGTACTTC. Translation: CASSVDSPKPLYEQYF.